This T cell receptor (beta chain) was observed in a study of cytomegalovirus exposure and HLA in healthy donors. In germline, CDR1 is MNHNS, CDR2 SASEGT. This CDR3 is built from 15 residues. V lost 4 bases to trimming and J lost 2 bases; unmatched junction nucleotides: 5. This PCR relied on a set of 60 Vbeta primers and 13 Jbeta primers. Assay used: immunoSEQ multiplex PCR; TCRdb lists only in-frame clones, some missing. This sample carries about 190,000 clones, roughly four fifths of them seen once, and the ten largest clones take less than 4%. In this sample, this clone turned up a few times. The source of this sequence is a woman aged 25 to 39 in good health and CMV-seropositive. The sample taken for sequencing was PBMCs. This sequence joins TRBV6-1 and TRBJ2-1; 7 bases are a match to TRBD2. Here the CDR3 DNA reads TGTGCCAGCAGTGCCGGGAGGATGACCTACAATGAGCAGTTCTTC. This encodes CASSAGRMTYNEQFF.